Below are 2 T cell receptor beta chains sequenced from a single sample in a study of CD8+ T cells in alopecia areata. Treatment noted: oral pan-JAK inhibitor, 5-10 mg twice daily. It was cDNA, reverse transcribed from extracted RNA, that served as the sequencing template. Profiling relied on immunoSEQ multiplex PCR, and the TCRdb table lists in-frame clones only, not all of them. The profile shows about 110,000 clones, 65% to 85% of them singletons. The sample here was CD8+ T cells sorted from blood, taken at week 24, from a patient treated with tofacitinib. These receptors were obtained from a human donor with alopecia areata.

This chain uses TRBV6-6 with TRBJ2-5; D not certain. The length of the CDR3 is 11 residues. V was clipped by 5 bases and J by 3 bases, with 4 bases between them. Germline assignment: CDR1 MNHNY and CDR2 SVGAGI (reference sequence). CDR3 loop: CASSRKETQYF. DNA for the CDR3: TGTGCCAGCAGTCGCAAAGAGACCCAGTACTTC.

The chain couples TRBV6-5 to TRBJ2-3; D possibly matches TRBD1 or TRBD2 (5 bases each). Trimming stripped 6 bases from V and 9 bases from J, with 22 bases between. CDR3 length equals 15 residues. Germline lookup yields CDR1 MNHEY and CDR2 SVGAGI. In DNA, the CDR3 is TGTGCCAGCAGACATACCGAGGCTCCCTGGGACACGCAGTATTTT. This codes for CASRHTEAPWDTQYF.